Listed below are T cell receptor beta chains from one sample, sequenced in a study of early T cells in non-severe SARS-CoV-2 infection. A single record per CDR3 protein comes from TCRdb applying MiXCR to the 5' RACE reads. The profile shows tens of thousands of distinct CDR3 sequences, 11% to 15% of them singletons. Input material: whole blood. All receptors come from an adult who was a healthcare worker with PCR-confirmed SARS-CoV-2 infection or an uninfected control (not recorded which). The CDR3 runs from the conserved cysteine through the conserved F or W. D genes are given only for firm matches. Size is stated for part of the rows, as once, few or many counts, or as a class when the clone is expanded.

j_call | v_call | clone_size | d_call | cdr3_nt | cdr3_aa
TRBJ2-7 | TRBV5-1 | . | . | TGCGCCAGCAGGGCGGCATCTGACGAGCAGTACTTC | CASRAASDEQYF
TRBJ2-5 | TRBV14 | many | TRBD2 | TGTGCCAGCAGCCCCGGGACTAGCCGCGAGACCCAGTACTTC | CASSPGTSRETQYF
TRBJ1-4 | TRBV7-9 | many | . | TGTGCCAGCAGCTTAGACGGAGGGGAGGGTGAAAAACTGTTTTTT | CASSLDGGEGEKLFF
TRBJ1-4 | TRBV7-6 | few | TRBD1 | TGTGCCAGCAGCCCTACAGGGGGAACTAATGAAAAACTGTTTTTT | CASSPTGGTNEKLFF
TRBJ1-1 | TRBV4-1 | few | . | TGCGCCAGCAGCCATCAAGGCGGCAGCCGAACAACTGAAGCTTTCTTT | CASSHQGGSRTTEAFF
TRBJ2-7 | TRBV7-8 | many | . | TGTGCCAGCAGCCCAGTGGCCGGGCCCTCCTACGAGCAGTACTTC | CASSPVAGPSYEQYF
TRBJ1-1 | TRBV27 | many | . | TGTGCCAGCAGTTTGGGGGCAGTGAACACTGAAGCTTTCTTT | CASSLGAVNTEAFF
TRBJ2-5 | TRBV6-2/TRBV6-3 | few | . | TGTGCCAGCAGTTTTGGCCTAGCGCCCCAAGAGACCCAGTACTTC | CASSFGLAPQETQYF
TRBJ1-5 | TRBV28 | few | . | TGTGCCAGCAGTCCCGGGGGCGCGGGCAATCAGCCCCAGCATTTT | CASSPGGAGNQPQHF
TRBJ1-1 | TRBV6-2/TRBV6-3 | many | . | TGTGCCAGCAGTTACGGCAGGGCGAACACTGAAGCTTTCTTT | CASSYGRANTEAFF
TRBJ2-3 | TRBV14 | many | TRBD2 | TGTGCCAGCAGCCAGGACCATCGGCTAGCGGGGGCCTATAGCACAGATACGCAGTATTTT | CASSQDHRLAGAYSTDTQYF
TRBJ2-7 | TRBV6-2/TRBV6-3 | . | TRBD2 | TGTGCCAACAGTTACTCGACTAGCGGGGGACCTTACGAGCAGTACTTC | CANSYSTSGGPYEQYF